The clone carrying this T cell receptor (beta chain) was seen a handful of times. Its antigen is as yet unknown. The data belong to a study of cytomegalovirus exposure and HLA in healthy donors. Using immunoSEQ multiplex PCR, the repertoire was profiled, and TCRdb retains in-frame clones only, with some absent. Of roughly 280,000 clones listed, 86% are singletons. Findings of the study overall: It was reportedly the case that the classifier diagnosed cytomegalovirus status with high specificity and sensitivity. The study put some 160 TCR beta chains on its list as cytomegalovirus-associated.

The CDR3 totals 16 residues. Germline lookup yields CDR1 MNHNY and CDR2 SVGAGI (reference sequence). J gave up 6 bases and V 4 bases, and 10 bases lay outside the gene matches. The clonotype originates from a woman in her late teens or twenties in good health and CMV-seronegative. The chain links TRBV6-6 to TRBJ2-7, with TRBD1 identical over 12 bases. Material for sequencing was PBMCs. The CDR3 DNA reads as TGTGCCAGCAGTTCTCGGCCGGGACAGGGGGCTGTCGAGCAGTACTTC. This codes for CASSSRPGQGAVEQYF.